This is a list of T cell receptor beta chains from one sample in a study of OX40 agonist ivuxolimab in advanced cancers. The data were produced by immunoSEQ multiplex PCR, yet TCRdb's version contains in-frame clones alone and is incomplete. The sample yields approximately 47,000 clones, 80% to 90% seen once. The input for sequencing was CD4+ or CD8+ T cells sorted from blood, taken in a trial of the OX40 agonist ivuxolimab. The receptors stem from an adult with an advanced solid tumor such as melanoma, head and neck, liver or kidney cancer. CDR3s include the opening cysteine and the closing phenylalanine or tryptophan. The order of the fields is J gene, D gene, V gene, clone size, CDR3 DNA, CDR3 protein. D genes are given only for firm matches. Where a row states a size, it is once, few, many or the class of an expanded clone; other rows omit it.

j_call: TRBJ1-1; d_call: -; v_call: TRBV30; clone_size: -; cdr3_nt: TGTGCCTGGAGTGAGTCCAGCCCTGAAGCTTTCTTT; cdr3_aa: CAWSESSPEAFF
j_call: TRBJ2-5; d_call: TRBD1; v_call: TRBV7-2; clone_size: -; cdr3_nt: TGTGCCAGCAGCATCAGGGGGCGCGAAGAGACCCAGTACTTC; cdr3_aa: CASSIRGREETQYF
j_call: TRBJ2-1; d_call: TRBD2; v_call: TRBV7-8; clone_size: many; cdr3_nt: TGTGCCAGCAGCTTTCTTCCCTTGGCGGGGGGAGGTAATGAGCAGTTCTTC; cdr3_aa: CASSFLPLAGGGNEQFF
j_call: TRBJ2-7; d_call: TRBD2; v_call: TRBV9; clone_size: -; cdr3_nt: TGTGCCAGCAGCGTGGGACTACAAAGCTCCTACGAGCAGTACTTC; cdr3_aa: CASSVGLQSSYEQYF
j_call: TRBJ2-2; d_call: TRBD2; v_call: TRBV27; clone_size: -; cdr3_nt: TGTGCCAGCAGTTGGACTAGCGGGGACACCGGGGAGCTGTTTTTT; cdr3_aa: CASSWTSGDTGELFF
j_call: TRBJ1-1; d_call: -; v_call: TRBV27; clone_size: -; cdr3_nt: TGTGCCAGCTGGGGCAGGGCAGACACTGAAGCTTTCTTT; cdr3_aa: CASWGRADTEAFF
j_call: TRBJ2-7; d_call: TRBD1; v_call: TRBV19; clone_size: -; cdr3_nt: TGTGCCAGTAGTATAGACCAGGGGGCCTACGAGCAGTACTTC; cdr3_aa: CASSIDQGAYEQYF
j_call: TRBJ2-2; d_call: TRBD2; v_call: TRBV19; clone_size: -; cdr3_nt: TGTGCCAGTAGTACTAGCGGTGGCAACACCGGGGAGCTGTTTTTT; cdr3_aa: CASSTSGGNTGELFF
j_call: TRBJ2-5; d_call: -; v_call: TRBV4-3; clone_size: -; cdr3_nt: TGCGCCAGCAGCCAAGATGGGGGGGCCGGTGAGACCCAGTACTTC; cdr3_aa: CASSQDGGAGETQYF
j_call: TRBJ2-7; d_call: -; v_call: TRBV7-9; clone_size: -; cdr3_nt: TGTGCCAGCAGCTTAGCGCAGGGGGGCGGCGACGAGCAGTACTTC; cdr3_aa: CASSLAQGGGDEQYF
j_call: TRBJ1-2; d_call: -; v_call: TRBV15; clone_size: -; cdr3_nt: TGTGCCACCAGCAGAGATGCGGCTTTCGGCCACTATGGCTACACCTTC; cdr3_aa: CATSRDAAFGHYGYTF
j_call: TRBJ2-7; d_call: -; v_call: TRBV28; clone_size: -; cdr3_nt: TGTGCCAGCGAGAAGGGTGTGGAGCAGTACTTC; cdr3_aa: CASEKGVEQYF
j_call: TRBJ1-2; d_call: -; v_call: TRBV29-1; clone_size: -; cdr3_nt: TGCAGCGTCCTGGACACTAGGAACTATGGCTACACCTTC; cdr3_aa: CSVLDTRNYGYTF
j_call: TRBJ2-3; d_call: -; v_call: TRBV6-5; clone_size: once; cdr3_nt: TGTGCCAGCAGTCCCTCTGGGGGGTGGACAGATACGCAGTATTTT; cdr3_aa: CASSPSGGWTDTQYF
j_call: TRBJ2-5; d_call: -; v_call: TRBV11-2; clone_size: -; cdr3_nt: TGTGCCAGCAGCTTATACCCGGACGGAGGCCCAGAGACCCAGTACTTC; cdr3_aa: CASSLYPDGGPETQYF
j_call: TRBJ2-7; d_call: TRBD1; v_call: TRBV4-2; clone_size: -; cdr3_nt: TGTGCCAGCAGCCAAGCTACAGGGGACCACGAGCAGTACTTC; cdr3_aa: CASSQATGDHEQYF
j_call: TRBJ2-3; d_call: -; v_call: TRBV11-2; clone_size: -; cdr3_nt: TGTGCCAGCAGCTCCCCGGGACTCCTCACAGATACGCAGTATTTT; cdr3_aa: CASSSPGLLTDTQYF
j_call: TRBJ1-3; d_call: -; v_call: TRBV6-5; clone_size: -; cdr3_nt: TGTGCCAGCAGTTACGGGACATCTGGAAACACCATATATTTT; cdr3_aa: CASSYGTSGNTIYF
j_call: TRBJ2-2; d_call: -; v_call: TRBV30; clone_size: -; cdr3_nt: TGTGCCTGGACAATTAGCGGTATGAACACCGGGGAGCTGTTTTTT; cdr3_aa: CAWTISGMNTGELFF
j_call: TRBJ2-7; d_call: TRBD1; v_call: TRBV7-9; clone_size: -; cdr3_nt: TGTGCCAGCAGCTTATCCCAGGGGGTATACTACGAGCAGTACTTC; cdr3_aa: CASSLSQGVYYEQYF
j_call: TRBJ2-7; d_call: -; v_call: TRBV19; clone_size: -; cdr3_nt: TGTGCCAGTAGTATTCGGGACCTCTCCTACGAGCAGTACTTC; cdr3_aa: CASSIRDLSYEQYF
j_call: TRBJ2-1; d_call: TRBD1; v_call: TRBV4-2; clone_size: -; cdr3_nt: TGTGCCAGCAGCCAAGATAGGACAGGGTGGTCCTACAATGAGCAGTTCTTC; cdr3_aa: CASSQDRTGWSYNEQFF
j_call: TRBJ1-6; d_call: TRBD1; v_call: TRBV4-3; clone_size: -; cdr3_nt: TGCGCCAGCAGCCAAGATTTGGCAGGGGGGAATTCACCCCTCCACTTT; cdr3_aa: CASSQDLAGGNSPLHF
j_call: TRBJ2-7; d_call: TRBD2; v_call: TRBV14; clone_size: -; cdr3_nt: TGTGCCAGCAGCCAAAAGGGCATCGGGGGGACGTACGAGCAGTACTTC; cdr3_aa: CASSQKGIGGTYEQYF
j_call: TRBJ2-2; d_call: TRBD1; v_call: TRBV28; clone_size: -; cdr3_nt: TGTGCCAGCAGTTTATCCGGGACAGCGAACACCGGGGAGCTGTTTTTT; cdr3_aa: CASSLSGTANTGELFF
j_call: TRBJ1-2; d_call: -; v_call: TRBV6-4; clone_size: -; cdr3_nt: TGTGCCAGCAAAATTCAGGGGCTAGAAGGCTACACCTTC; cdr3_aa: CASKIQGLEGYTF
j_call: TRBJ1-4; d_call: TRBD1; v_call: TRBV6-6; clone_size: few; cdr3_nt: TGTGCCAGCATCAGAAACCGGGACAGGGGGTATGAAAAACTGTTTTTT; cdr3_aa: CASIRNRDRGYEKLFF
j_call: TRBJ2-2; d_call: TRBD1; v_call: TRBV13; clone_size: -; cdr3_nt: TGTGCCAGCAGCCAAGACAGGGGGCTTACCGGGGAGCTGTTTTTT; cdr3_aa: CASSQDRGLTGELFF
j_call: TRBJ2-7; d_call: TRBD1; v_call: TRBV7-9; clone_size: -; cdr3_nt: TGTGCCAGCACCACAGGGGAATCCGAGCAGTACTTC; cdr3_aa: CASTTGESEQYF
j_call: TRBJ2-7; d_call: TRBD2; v_call: TRBV6-6; clone_size: -; cdr3_nt: TGTGCCAGCAGTTACTCTCGGAGCGGGGGGCTCGACGAGCAGTACTTC; cdr3_aa: CASSYSRSGGLDEQYF
j_call: TRBJ2-7; d_call: -; v_call: TRBV11-3; clone_size: -; cdr3_nt: TGTGCCAGCAGCCCAGACAGTTCCTACGAGCAGTACTTC; cdr3_aa: CASSPDSSYEQYF
j_call: TRBJ1-5; d_call: -; v_call: TRBV27; clone_size: -; cdr3_nt: TGTGCCAGCAGTTTTGGGGCTAGCAATCAGCCCCAGCATTTT; cdr3_aa: CASSFGASNQPQHF
j_call: TRBJ2-7; d_call: -; v_call: TRBV6-5; clone_size: once; cdr3_nt: TGTGCCAGCAGTTACCAGACAGATTCCTACGAGCAGTACTTC; cdr3_aa: CASSYQTDSYEQYF
j_call: TRBJ1-1; d_call: -; v_call: TRBV5-6; clone_size: -; cdr3_nt: TGTGCCAGCAGCCGGGGAGGACTCGGGAACACTGAAGCTTTCTTT; cdr3_aa: CASSRGGLGNTEAFF
j_call: TRBJ2-3; d_call: -; v_call: TRBV10-1; clone_size: -; cdr3_nt: TGCGCCAGCAGTGAGCGGGAGCCAGGATTAGGAGCAGATACGCAGTATTTT; cdr3_aa: CASSEREPGLGADTQYF
j_call: TRBJ2-7; d_call: TRBD2; v_call: TRBV28; clone_size: -; cdr3_nt: TGTGCCAGCAGAAGAGAAGCGGGGGGAACCTACGAGCAGTACTTC; cdr3_aa: CASRREAGGTYEQYF
j_call: TRBJ2-7; d_call: -; v_call: TRBV9; clone_size: -; cdr3_nt: TGTGCCAGCAGCGTAGGACTGAGTTCCTACGAGCAGTACTTC; cdr3_aa: CASSVGLSSYEQYF
j_call: TRBJ1-4; d_call: -; v_call: TRBV9; clone_size: -; cdr3_nt: TGTGCCAGCAGCGTAGGGCAGGGGTCAACTAATGAAAAACTGTTTTTT; cdr3_aa: CASSVGQGSTNEKLFF